Listed below are T cell receptor beta chains from one sample, sequenced in a study of CD8 T cells in Susac syndrome. TCRdb fed the immunoSEQ multiplex PCR reads into MiXCR, producing one record per CDR3 protein. Among 210,000 or so distinct CDR3 sequences, approximately 94% were seen once, and the ten largest hold 0.15%. The sequencing sample was made of CD4+ T cells from PBMCs. Receptors were obtained from a human donor with Susac syndrome. Each CDR3 is given with its conserved first and last residue. The order of the fields is V gene, D gene, clone size, J gene, CDR3 protein, CDR3 DNA. A D gene is named only where the DNA matches it firmly. Some rows have no size entry. The others give once, few or many, or a class for an expanded clone.

v_call: TRBV5-4; d_call: TRBD1; clone_size: few; j_call: TRBJ2-7; cdr3_aa: CASSLQGTYEQYF; cdr3_nt: TGTGCCAGCTCGCTACAGGGGACCTACGAGCAGTACTTC
v_call: TRBV3-1; d_call: NA; clone_size: NA; j_call: TRBJ2-7; cdr3_aa: CASSQDWETVSYEQYF; cdr3_nt: TGTGCCAGCAGCCAAGATTGGGAGACCGTCTCCTACGAGCAGTACTTC
v_call: TRBV9; d_call: NA; clone_size: NA; j_call: TRBJ1-5; cdr3_aa: CASSVDSFNQPQHF; cdr3_nt: TGTGCCAGCAGCGTAGATAGCTTCAATCAGCCCCAGCATTTT
v_call: TRBV28; d_call: NA; clone_size: NA; j_call: TRBJ1-2; cdr3_aa: CASSLGSIGYTF; cdr3_nt: TGTGCCAGCAGCCTCGGGAGTATTGGCTACACCTTC
v_call: TRBV4-1; d_call: TRBD2; clone_size: NA; j_call: TRBJ2-5; cdr3_aa: CASSQEGSGGQTQYF; cdr3_nt: TGCGCCAGCAGCCAAGAGGGTAGCGGGGGGCAGACCCAGTACTTC
v_call: TRBV27; d_call: NA; clone_size: NA; j_call: TRBJ2-3; cdr3_aa: CASSRLGRADTQYF; cdr3_nt: TGTGCCAGCAGTCGACTAGGTAGGGCAGATACGCAGTATTTT
v_call: TRBV7-8; d_call: TRBD1; clone_size: NA; j_call: TRBJ2-3; cdr3_aa: CASSLTTGADTQYF; cdr3_nt: TGTGCCAGCAGCTTAACGACAGGGGCAGATACGCAGTATTTT
v_call: TRBV20-1; d_call: NA; clone_size: NA; j_call: TRBJ1-2; cdr3_aa: CSAAIGLTNYGYTF; cdr3_nt: TGCAGTGCAGCAATCGGACTGACTAACTATGGCTACACCTTC
v_call: TRBV20-1; d_call: NA; clone_size: NA; j_call: TRBJ1-5; cdr3_aa: CSATGRASNQPQHF; cdr3_nt: TGCAGTGCTACCGGACGGGCAAGCAATCAGCCCCAGCATTTT
v_call: TRBV20-1; d_call: NA; clone_size: NA; j_call: TRBJ2-3; cdr3_aa: CSALAHFSTDTQYF; cdr3_nt: TGCAGTGCTTTGGCGCACTTTAGCACAGATACGCAGTATTTT
v_call: TRBV30; d_call: NA; clone_size: NA; j_call: TRBJ1-2; cdr3_aa: CAWRGHGYTF; cdr3_nt: TGTGCCTGGCGGGGTCACGGCTACACCTTC
v_call: TRBV2; d_call: NA; clone_size: once; j_call: TRBJ2-7; cdr3_aa: CASLRGRDSYEQYF; cdr3_nt: TGTGCCAGCCTTCGGGGACGGGACTCCTACGAGCAGTACTTC
v_call: TRBV4-3; d_call: NA; clone_size: NA; j_call: TRBJ1-2; cdr3_aa: CASSQARGGYGYTF; cdr3_nt: TGCGCCAGCAGCCAAGCTAGGGGCGGTTATGGCTACACCTTC
v_call: TRBV20-1; d_call: TRBD1; clone_size: NA; j_call: TRBJ2-4; cdr3_aa: CSALGDRGRDIQYF; cdr3_nt: TGCAGTGCCCTCGGGGACAGGGGGCGTGACATTCAGTACTTC
v_call: TRBV28; d_call: NA; clone_size: NA; j_call: TRBJ2-3; cdr3_aa: CASVQDWRTDTQYF; cdr3_nt: TGTGCCAGCGTTCAAGATTGGAGGACAGATACGCAGTATTTT
v_call: TRBV12-3/TRBV12-4; d_call: TRBD1; clone_size: NA; j_call: TRBJ1-5; cdr3_aa: CASSLDRNNQPQHF; cdr3_nt: TGTGCCAGCAGTCTGGACAGGAACAATCAGCCCCAGCATTTT
v_call: TRBV5-1; d_call: NA; clone_size: once; j_call: TRBJ2-4; cdr3_aa: CASSLGPLSGTKNIQYF; cdr3_nt: TGCGCCAGCAGCTTGGGCCCGCTCTCCGGAACCAAAAACATTCAGTACTTC
v_call: TRBV7-6; d_call: NA; clone_size: once; j_call: TRBJ1-1; cdr3_aa: CASSLDHNTEAFF; cdr3_nt: TGTGCCAGCAGCTTAGATCATAACACTGAAGCTTTCTTT
v_call: TRBV14; d_call: NA; clone_size: NA; j_call: TRBJ1-4; cdr3_aa: CASSQVGVRNEKLFF; cdr3_nt: TGTGCCAGCAGCCAAGTCGGGGTCAGGAATGAAAAACTGTTTTTT
v_call: TRBV30; d_call: NA; clone_size: NA; j_call: TRBJ1-4; cdr3_aa: CAWSTRGRRAEKLFF; cdr3_nt: TGTGCCTGGAGTACCCGGGGGAGGAGGGCTGAAAAACTGTTTTTT
v_call: TRBV4-3; d_call: NA; clone_size: NA; j_call: TRBJ1-5; cdr3_aa: CASSQDLDGNQPQHF; cdr3_nt: TGCGCCAGCAGCCAAGATCTTGACGGTAATCAGCCCCAGCATTTT
v_call: TRBV15; d_call: TRBD1; clone_size: NA; j_call: TRBJ1-2; cdr3_aa: CATSWGQGAERGYTF; cdr3_nt: TGTGCCACCAGCTGGGGACAGGGGGCAGAGAGGGGCTACACCTTC
v_call: TRBV7-2; d_call: TRBD1; clone_size: NA; j_call: TRBJ2-2; cdr3_aa: CASSLPTGQGAELFF; cdr3_nt: TGTGCCAGCAGCTTACCTACAGGACAGGGGGCTGAGCTGTTTTTT
v_call: TRBV20-1; d_call: TRBD1; clone_size: NA; j_call: TRBJ1-1; cdr3_aa: CSARTGQGLGEAFF; cdr3_nt: TGCAGTGCTAGAACCGGACAGGGGTTGGGTGAAGCTTTCTTT
v_call: TRBV20-1; d_call: NA; clone_size: NA; j_call: TRBJ2-3; cdr3_aa: CSARLLRSRIAPDTQYF; cdr3_nt: TGCAGTGCTAGACTCTTGAGGAGCCGTATTGCCCCAGATACGCAGTATTTT
v_call: TRBV7-6; d_call: NA; clone_size: NA; j_call: TRBJ2-7; cdr3_aa: CASSLGGGGTYEQYF; cdr3_nt: TGTGCCAGCAGCTTAGGAGGAGGGGGGACCTACGAGCAGTACTTC
v_call: TRBV30; d_call: NA; clone_size: NA; j_call: TRBJ1-1; cdr3_aa: CAWGTYTEAFF; cdr3_nt: TGTGCCTGGGGGACGTACACTGAAGCTTTCTTT
v_call: TRBV14; d_call: NA; clone_size: NA; j_call: TRBJ1-5; cdr3_aa: CASSQDLGQPQHF; cdr3_nt: TGTGCCAGCAGCCAAGATCTGGGGCAGCCCCAGCATTTT
v_call: TRBV30; d_call: NA; clone_size: NA; j_call: TRBJ1-1; cdr3_aa: CAWSVVGRVNTEAFF; cdr3_nt: TGTGCCTGGAGTGTAGTCGGCCGGGTTAACACTGAAGCTTTCTTT
v_call: TRBV24-1; d_call: NA; clone_size: NA; j_call: TRBJ2-7; cdr3_aa: CATSGRPSSEQYF; cdr3_nt: TGTGCCACCAGTGGACGGCCCAGCTCCGAGCAGTACTTC
v_call: TRBV11-2; d_call: NA; clone_size: NA; j_call: TRBJ1-1; cdr3_aa: CASRIGRDPTDTEAFF; cdr3_nt: TGTGCCAGCAGGATTGGCAGGGACCCGACCGACACTGAAGCTTTCTTT
v_call: TRBV10-3; d_call: NA; clone_size: NA; j_call: TRBJ2-7; cdr3_aa: CAIRPGVPQQQYF; cdr3_nt: TGTGCCATCAGGCCCGGGGTCCCACAGCAGCAGTACTTC
v_call: TRBV19; d_call: NA; clone_size: NA; j_call: TRBJ2-3; cdr3_aa: CASRLQGSTDTQYF; cdr3_nt: TGTGCCAGTAGGCTACAGGGAAGCACAGATACGCAGTATTTT
v_call: TRBV18; d_call: NA; clone_size: NA; j_call: TRBJ1-6; cdr3_aa: CASSPGAYNSPLHF; cdr3_nt: TGTGCCAGCTCACCCGGGGCCTATAATTCACCCCTCCACTTT
v_call: TRBV29-1; d_call: TRBD1; clone_size: NA; j_call: TRBJ1-2; cdr3_aa: CSVEGQGAQGYTF; cdr3_nt: TGCAGCGTCGAAGGACAGGGGGCGCAGGGCTACACCTTC
v_call: TRBV4-2; d_call: NA; clone_size: NA; j_call: TRBJ2-5; cdr3_aa: CASSRAGALSGETQYF; cdr3_nt: TGTGCCAGCAGCCGGGCCGGAGCTCTATCGGGAGAGACCCAGTACTTC
v_call: TRBV7-2; d_call: NA; clone_size: once; j_call: TRBJ1-5; cdr3_aa: CASSIYSVATDQPQHF; cdr3_nt: TGTGCCAGCAGCATATACAGCGTTGCGACCGACCAGCCCCAGCATTTT
v_call: TRBV6-1; d_call: NA; clone_size: NA; j_call: TRBJ1-2; cdr3_aa: CASSVGGPSFDYTF; cdr3_nt: TGTGCCAGCAGTGTTGGGGGGCCTAGTTTCGACTACACCTTC
v_call: TRBV4-3; d_call: TRBD2; clone_size: NA; j_call: TRBJ2-5; cdr3_aa: CASSQAPLAGETQYF; cdr3_nt: TGCGCCAGCAGCCAAGCGCCGCTAGCGGGTGAGACCCAGTACTTC
v_call: TRBV7-2; d_call: NA; clone_size: NA; j_call: TRBJ1-2; cdr3_aa: CASSLGGGRSYGYTF; cdr3_nt: TGTGCCAGCAGCTTAGGGGGGGGACGATCCTATGGCTACACCTTC